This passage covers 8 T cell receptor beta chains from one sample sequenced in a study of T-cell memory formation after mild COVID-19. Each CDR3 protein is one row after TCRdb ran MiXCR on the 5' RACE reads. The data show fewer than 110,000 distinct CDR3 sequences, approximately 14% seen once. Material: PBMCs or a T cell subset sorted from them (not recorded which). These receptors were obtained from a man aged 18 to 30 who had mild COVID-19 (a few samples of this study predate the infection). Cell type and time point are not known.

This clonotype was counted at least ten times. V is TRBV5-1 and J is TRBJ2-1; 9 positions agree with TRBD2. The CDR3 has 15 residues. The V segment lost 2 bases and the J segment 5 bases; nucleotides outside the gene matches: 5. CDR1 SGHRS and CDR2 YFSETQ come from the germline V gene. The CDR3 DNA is TGCGCCAGCAGCTTCGGGGCTAGCGGGAACAATGAGCAGTTCTTC. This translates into CASSFGASGNNEQFF.

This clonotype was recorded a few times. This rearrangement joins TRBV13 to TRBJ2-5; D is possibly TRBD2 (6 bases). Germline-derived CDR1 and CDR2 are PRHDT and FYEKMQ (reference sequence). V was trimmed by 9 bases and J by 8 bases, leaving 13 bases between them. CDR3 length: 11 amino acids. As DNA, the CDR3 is TGTGCCAGTGCCGGGGGTGAAACCCAGTACTTC. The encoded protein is CASAGGETQYF.

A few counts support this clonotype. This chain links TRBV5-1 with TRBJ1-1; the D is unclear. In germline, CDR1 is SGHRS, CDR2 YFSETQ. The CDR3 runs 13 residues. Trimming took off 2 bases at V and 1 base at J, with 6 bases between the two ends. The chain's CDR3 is CASSFSGNTEAFF. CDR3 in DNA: TGCGCCAGCAGCTTTTCCGGGAACACTGAAGCTTTCTTT.

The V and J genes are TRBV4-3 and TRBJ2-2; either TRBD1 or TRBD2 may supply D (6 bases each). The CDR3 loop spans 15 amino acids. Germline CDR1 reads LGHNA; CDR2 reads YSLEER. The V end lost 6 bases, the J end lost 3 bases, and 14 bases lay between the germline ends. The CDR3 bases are TGCGCCAGCAGTCTCGGGGGACAATACACCGGGGAGCTGTTTTTT. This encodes CASSLGGQYTGELFF.

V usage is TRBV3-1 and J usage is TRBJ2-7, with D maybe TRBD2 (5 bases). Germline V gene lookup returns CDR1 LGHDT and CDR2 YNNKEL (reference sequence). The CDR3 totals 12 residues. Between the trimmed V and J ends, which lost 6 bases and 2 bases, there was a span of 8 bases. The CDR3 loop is CASSAGPYEQYF. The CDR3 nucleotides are TGTGCCAGCAGTGCGGGCCCCTACGAGCAGTACTTC.

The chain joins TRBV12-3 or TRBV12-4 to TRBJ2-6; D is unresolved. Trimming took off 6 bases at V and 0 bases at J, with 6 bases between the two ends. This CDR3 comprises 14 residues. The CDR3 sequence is CASRPSSGANVLTF. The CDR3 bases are TGTGCCAGCAGGCCCAGCTCTGGGGCCAACGTCCTGACTTTC.

The chain's CDR3 is CASSLVLGKGQPQHF. For the CDR3, the DNA is TGTGCCAGCAGCTTAGTTCTGGGAAAGGGTCAGCCCCAGCATTTT. The rearrangement joins TRBV7-2 to TRBJ1-5; D remains unclear. Germline CDR1 reads SGHTA; CDR2 reads FQGNSA. CDR3 size: 15 residues. Trimming took off 1 base at V and 6 bases at J, with 13 bases between the two ends.

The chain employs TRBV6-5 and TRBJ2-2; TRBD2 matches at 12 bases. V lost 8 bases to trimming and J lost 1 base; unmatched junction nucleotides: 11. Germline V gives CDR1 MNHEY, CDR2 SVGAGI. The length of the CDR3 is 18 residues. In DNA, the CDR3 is TGTGCCAGCGGGACGGGGCTAGCGGGGGGGTTGAACACCGGGGAGCTGTTTTTT. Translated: CASGTGLAGGLNTGELFF.